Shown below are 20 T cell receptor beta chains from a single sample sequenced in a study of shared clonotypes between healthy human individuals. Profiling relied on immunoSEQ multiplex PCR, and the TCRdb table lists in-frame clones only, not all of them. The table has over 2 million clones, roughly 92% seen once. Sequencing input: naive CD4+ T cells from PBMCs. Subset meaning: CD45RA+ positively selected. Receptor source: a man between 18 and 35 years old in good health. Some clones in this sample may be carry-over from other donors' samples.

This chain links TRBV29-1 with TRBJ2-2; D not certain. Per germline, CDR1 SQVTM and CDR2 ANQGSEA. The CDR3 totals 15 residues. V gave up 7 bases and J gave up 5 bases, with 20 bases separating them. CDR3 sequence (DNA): TGCAGCGGTGGAAACGTCCCCACCTCAACCGGGGAGCTGTTTTTT. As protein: CSGGNVPTSTGELFF.

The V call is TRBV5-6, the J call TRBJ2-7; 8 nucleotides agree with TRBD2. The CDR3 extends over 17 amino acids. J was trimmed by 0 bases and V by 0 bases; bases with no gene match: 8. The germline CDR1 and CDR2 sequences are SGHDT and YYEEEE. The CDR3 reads CASSLGGEGLASYEQYF. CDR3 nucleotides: TGTGCCAGCAGCTTGGGAGGTGAAGGACTAGCCTCCTACGAGCAGTACTTC.

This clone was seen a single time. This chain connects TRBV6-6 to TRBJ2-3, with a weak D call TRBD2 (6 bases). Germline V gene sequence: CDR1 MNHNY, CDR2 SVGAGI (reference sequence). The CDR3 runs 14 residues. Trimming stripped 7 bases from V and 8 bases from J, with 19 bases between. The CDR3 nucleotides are TGTGCCAGCACTTGGGGACTCTCTCCCGGTACGCAGTATTTT. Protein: CASTWGLSPGTQYF.

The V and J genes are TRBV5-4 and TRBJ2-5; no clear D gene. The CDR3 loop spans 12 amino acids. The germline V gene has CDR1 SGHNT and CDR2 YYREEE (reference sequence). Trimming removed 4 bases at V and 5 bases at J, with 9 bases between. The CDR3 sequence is CASSVGGETQYF. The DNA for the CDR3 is TGTGCCAGCAGCGTGGGTGGGGAGACCCAGTACTTC.

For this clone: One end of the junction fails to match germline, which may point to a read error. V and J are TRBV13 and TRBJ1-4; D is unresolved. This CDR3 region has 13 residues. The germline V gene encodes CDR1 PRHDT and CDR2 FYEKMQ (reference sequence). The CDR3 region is CASSLYISGPVVF. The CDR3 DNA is TGTGCCAGCAGCTTATATATAAGCGGACCAGTGGTTTTT.

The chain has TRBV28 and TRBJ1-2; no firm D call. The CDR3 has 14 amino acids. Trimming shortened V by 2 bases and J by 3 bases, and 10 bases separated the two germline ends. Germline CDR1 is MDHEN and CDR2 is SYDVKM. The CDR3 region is CASSLVGIYYGYTF. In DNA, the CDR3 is TGTGCCAGCAGTTTAGTCGGGATCTACTATGGCTACACCTTC.

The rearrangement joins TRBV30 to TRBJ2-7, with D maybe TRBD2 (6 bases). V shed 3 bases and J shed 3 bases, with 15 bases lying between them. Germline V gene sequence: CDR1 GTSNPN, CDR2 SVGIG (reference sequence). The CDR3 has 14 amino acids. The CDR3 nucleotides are TGTGCCTGGAGCGAGGGGCAGGGAGGCTACGAGCAGTACTTC. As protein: CAWSEGQGGYEQYF.

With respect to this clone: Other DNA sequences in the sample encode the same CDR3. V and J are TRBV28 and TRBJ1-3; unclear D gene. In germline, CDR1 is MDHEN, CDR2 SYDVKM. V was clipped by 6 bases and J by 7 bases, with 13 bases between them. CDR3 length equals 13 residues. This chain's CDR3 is CASRVPAGNTIYF. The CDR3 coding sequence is TGTGCCAGCAGAGTCCCCGCCGGGAACACCATATATTTT.

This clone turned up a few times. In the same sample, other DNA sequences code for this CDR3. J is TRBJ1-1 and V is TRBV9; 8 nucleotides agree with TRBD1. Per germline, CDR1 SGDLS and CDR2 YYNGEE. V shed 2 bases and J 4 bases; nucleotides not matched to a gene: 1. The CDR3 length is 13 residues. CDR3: CASSVTGGTEAFF. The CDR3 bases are TGTGCCAGCAGCGTTACAGGGGGCACTGAAGCTTTCTTT.

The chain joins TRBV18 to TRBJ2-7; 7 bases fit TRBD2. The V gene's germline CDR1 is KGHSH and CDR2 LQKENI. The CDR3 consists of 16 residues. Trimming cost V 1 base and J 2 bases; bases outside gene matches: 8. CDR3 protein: CASSPLAGVVTYEQYF. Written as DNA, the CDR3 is TGTGCCAGCTCACCACTAGCGGGTGTCGTAACCTACGAGCAGTACTTC.

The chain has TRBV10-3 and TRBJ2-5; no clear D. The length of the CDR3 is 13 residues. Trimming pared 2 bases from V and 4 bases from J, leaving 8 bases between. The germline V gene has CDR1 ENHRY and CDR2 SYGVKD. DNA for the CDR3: TGTGCCATCAGTGAGGGTTTTGGAGAGACCCAGTACTTC. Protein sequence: CAISEGFGETQYF.

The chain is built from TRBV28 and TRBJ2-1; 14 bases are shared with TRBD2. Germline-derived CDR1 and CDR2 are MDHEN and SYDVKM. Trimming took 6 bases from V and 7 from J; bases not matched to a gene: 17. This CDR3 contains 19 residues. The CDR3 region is CASRRGLAGGLSPLNEQFF. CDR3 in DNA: TGTGCCAGCAGGCGAGGACTAGCGGGAGGCCTGTCCCCGTTGAATGAGCAGTTCTTC. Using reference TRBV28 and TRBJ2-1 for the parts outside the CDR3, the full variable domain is DVKVTQSSRYLVKRTGEKVFLECVQDMDHENMFWYRQDPGLGLRLIYFSYDVKMKEKGDIPEGYSVSREKKERFSLILESASTNQTSMYLCASRRGLAGGLSPLNEQFFGPGTRLTVL.

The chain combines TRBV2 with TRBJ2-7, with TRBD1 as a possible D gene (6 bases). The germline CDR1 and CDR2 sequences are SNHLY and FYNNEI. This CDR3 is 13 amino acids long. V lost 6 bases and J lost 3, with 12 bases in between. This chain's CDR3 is CASSQTGIYEQYF. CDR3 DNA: TGTGCCAGCAGCCAGACAGGAATCTACGAGCAGTACTTC.

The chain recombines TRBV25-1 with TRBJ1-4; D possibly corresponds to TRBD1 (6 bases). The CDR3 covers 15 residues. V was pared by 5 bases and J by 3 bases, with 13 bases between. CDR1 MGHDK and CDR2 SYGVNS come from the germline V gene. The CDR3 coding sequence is TGTGCCAGCAGTAAGGTCGCAGGGGCTAATGAAAAACTGTTTTTT. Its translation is CASSKVAGANEKLFF.

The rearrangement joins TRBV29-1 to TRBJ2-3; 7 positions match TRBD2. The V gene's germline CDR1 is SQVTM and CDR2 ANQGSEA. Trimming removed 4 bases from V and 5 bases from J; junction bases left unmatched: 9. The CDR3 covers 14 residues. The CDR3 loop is CSVGTASGGDTQYF. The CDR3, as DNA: TGCAGCGTTGGGACGGCTAGCGGAGGAGATACGCAGTATTTT.

This chain's CDR3 is CATRRRGGDWNTEAFF. CDR3 nucleotide sequence: TGTGCCACTAGACGTAGGGGAGGAGACTGGAACACTGAAGCTTTCTTT. The chain joins TRBV19 to TRBJ1-1, with D possibly being TRBD1 (5 bases). Germline values: CDR1 LNHDA, CDR2 SQIVND (reference sequence). V lost 10 bases and J lost 1, with 22 bases in between. This CDR3 spans 16 amino acids.

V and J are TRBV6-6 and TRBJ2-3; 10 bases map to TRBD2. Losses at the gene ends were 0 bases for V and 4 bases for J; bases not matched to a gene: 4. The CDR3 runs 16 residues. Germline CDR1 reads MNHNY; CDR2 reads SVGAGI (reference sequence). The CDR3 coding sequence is TGTGCCAGCAGTTACTCGAGACTAGCGGGTCCAGATACGCAGTATTTT. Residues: CASSYSRLAGPDTQYF.

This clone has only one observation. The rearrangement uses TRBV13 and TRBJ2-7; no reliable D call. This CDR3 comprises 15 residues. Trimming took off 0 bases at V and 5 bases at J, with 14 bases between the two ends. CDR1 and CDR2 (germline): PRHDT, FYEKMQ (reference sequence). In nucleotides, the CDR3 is TGTGCCAGCAGCTTAGGGGGCCCTCTAAGGGACGAGCAGTACTTC. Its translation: CASSLGGPLRDEQYF.

The chain's CDR3 is CASSPPWRGTPYEQYF. The CDR3 region has the DNA TGTGCCAGCAGTCCCCCTTGGCGGGGGACCCCCTACGAGCAGTACTTC. This chain connects TRBV28 to TRBJ2-7, with TRBD2 matching 7 bases. CDR1 and CDR2 (germline): MDHEN, SYDVKM. The CDR3 length is 16 residues. V shed 5 bases and J 2 bases; nucleotides not matched to a gene: 12.

CDR3 nucleotide sequence: TGTGCCACCAGCATTCGTCTCCTAGCTCCCTACGAGCAGTACTTC. It is translated as CATSIRLLAPYEQYF. V is TRBV15 and J is TRBJ2-7; the D gene is possibly TRBD2 (5 bases). The CDR3 spans 15 residues. CDR1 and CDR2 from the germline V gene are LNHNV and YYDKDF (reference sequence). V dropped 4 bases and J dropped 2 bases, with 15 bases sitting between them. The full variable domain, its missing parts supplied by reference TRBV15 and TRBJ2-7, is DAMVIQNPRYQVTQFGKPVTLSCSQTLNHNVMYWYQQKSSQAPKLLFHYYDKDFNNEADTPDNFQSRRPNTSFCFLDIRSPGLGDTAMYLCATSIRLLAPYEQYFGPGTRLTVT.